A selection of T cell receptor beta chains follows, all from one sample in a study of vaccination effects on CD4 cells after COVID-19. For these receptors, no antigen is known. The data were produced by immunoSEQ multiplex PCR, yet TCRdb's version contains in-frame clones alone and is incomplete. Here the sample spans roughly 51,000 clones, nearly 75% being singletons. The sample was CD4+ T cells from PBMCs cultured without peptide, taken after COVID-19 vaccination. The receptors were gathered from a human donor who had a prior SARS-CoV-2 infection. The CDR3 runs from the conserved cysteine through the conserved F or W.

v_call,cdr3_aa
TRBV11-2,CASSLVLAVGEQFF
TRBV6-1,CASSERGEGTYNEQFF
TRBV2,CASTPGGEGLGYGYTF
TRBV2,CASSEPNQYYKETQYF
TRBV5-5,CASSKGLGPDRGPGNTIYF
TRBV12-5,CASGLILASSGNFEQFF
TRBV20-1,CCHRRGYTF
TRBV9,CASSSSSGGDQETQYF
TRBV6-5,CASSYSTGTNEKLFF
TRBV7-8,CASSLKGRGNTEAFF
TRBV12-3/TRBV12-4,CASSRDYTDTQYF
TRBV13,CASSRRGVDTQYF
TRBV14,CASSQDPATSYEQYF
TRBV5-1,CASSLGRGGDEKLFF